The clone carrying this T cell receptor beta chain occurred once. Assay: immunoSEQ multiplex PCR; the TCRdb copy retains only in-frame clones and omits some. The sample has 510,000 or so clones, around 90% seen once. Treatment defined: around 19 received Ad26.COV2.S at low or high dose, single or two shots; 5 received placebo; per-sample allocation not given. All samples were drawn on day 63, counting from the first vaccine or placebo injection. The sample originates from a study of Ad26.COV2.S vaccination and SARS-CoV-2 variants. This clonotype was sampled from a person aged 18-65 years who received the Ad26.COV2.S COVID-19 vaccine or a placebo. The sample in question was peripheral blood, obtained in a trial of Ad26.COV2.S vaccine versus placebo.

The CDR3 nucleotides are TGCGCCAGCAGCTTGGGGCCTAGCGGACAAGAGACCCAGTACTTC. Its translation: CASSLGPSGQETQYF. The chain employs TRBV5-1 and TRBJ2-5, with 7 bases lining up with TRBD2. This CDR3 has 15 residues. Trimming removed 0 bases from V and 2 bases from J; junction bases left unmatched: 4. The germline V gene has CDR1 SGHRS and CDR2 YFSETQ.